The sequence of this T cell receptor beta chain was determined in a study of cytomegalovirus exposure and HLA in healthy donors (dated by TCRdb to the late 2010s). Background for the entire study: An earlier analysis of some 600 of the donors reported 276 Gb of sequence data and approximately 120 million unique TCR beta sequences obtained from around 170 million T cells. A later genetic analysis used genome-wide SNP genotypes for about three fifths of the 666 donors, treating that subset as a discovery cohort. A later analysis re-analyzed previously published TCR beta repertoires from 500 to 700 donors and added high-resolution HLA genotyping to study TCR occurrence patterns. Alongside the repertoire data, information on donor age, sex, ethnicity and CMV serostatus was compiled. An early release that covered roughly 600 HLA-typed donors contained approximately 300 gigabases of sequencing data and roughly 84 million unique TCR sequences. A separate validation cohort of roughly 130 different subjects was used in addition to the approximately 700-subject first cohort. Among some 400 genotyped donors of the cohort, an average of 235,054 unique TCR beta nucleotide sequences were sequenced per donor, 15% to 20% of them non-productive. Among the roughly 400 genotyped donors, more than 70% belonged to the genetic ancestry cluster associated with self-reported Caucasian donors. The study aimed to test whether cataloging public T cell receptors could reveal signatures of past pathogen exposure. Rather than drawing on any new phenotypic data, the later analysis identified candidate immune exposures from TCR beta sequences and the way those sequences occurred across donors. Using immunosequencing, the study profiled T cell repertoires from roughly 650 subjects and related those repertoires to cytomegalovirus serostatus. To decide whether each TCR beta V gene segment behaved as functional or pseudogenic, an earlier analysis of some 580 of the donors relied on high-throughput TCR beta sequencing. The number of donors typed differed by locus, with 629-630 for A, B, C, DRB1 and DQB1, around 520 for DQA1, 606 for DPA1, and roughly 450 for DPB1. Several DR-DQ haplotypes were treated as single units for association and clustering because of strong linkage in the cohort. All discovery cohort repertoires had been generated on a single sequencing platform. The study combined high-throughput TCR immunosequencing, statistical association of individual TCRs with disease status, and machine learning to predict cytomegalovirus infection status. HLA typing covered class I and class II loci at four-digit resolution.

On this clone: Its binding antigen is unknown.

The CDR3 runs 16 residues from the cysteine to the phenylalanine. Only the CDR3 part of the read is kept: 48 bases, read in frame from the first base. V has 5 bases trimmed and J has 7 bases trimmed; junction bases matching no gene number 13. Via the germline V gene (reference sequence), CDR1 is MNHNY and CDR2 SVGAGI. Libraries came from the immunoSEQ multiplex PCR assay. For the multiplex PCR, a mixture combining 60 forward primers for TCR Vbeta segments and 13 reverse primers for TCR Jbeta segments was used. The CDR3 region of rearranged TCR beta genes was amplified from genomic DNA by a multiplex PCR assay. The amplified TCR beta libraries were sequenced on the Illumina HiSeq System as 87-base-pair reads. As for the authors' bioinformatics: In a later analysis, tens of millions of unique TCR beta chains were counted across the 666 repertoires, and approximately 11 million of these chains were shared by at least two donors. Raw reads were error-corrected and collapsed into unique sequences by a nearest-neighbor algorithm in which closely related sequences were merged to remove PCR and sequencing errors. To assign V, D and J gene segments, CDR3 sequences were aligned to IMGT reference sequences. For a sequence to be retained, a match of at least six nucleotides was required to both a V gene segment and a J gene segment. Rearrangements were called productive when the CDR3 lacked stop codons and stayed in frame with V and J; all others were non-productive. CDR3 was defined by IMGT convention, running from the second conserved V-encoded cysteine to the conserved J-encoded phenylalanine. The earlier analysis of 550 to 650 of the donors excluded any sequence lacking an unambiguous match to a single V gene segment. An earlier analysis of fewer than 750 of the donors called V segments functional above 56.7% productive rearrangements and segregating when the between-donor standard deviation exceeded 5%. A statistical classification framework was developed to diagnose cytomegalovirus status using the catalog of TCR beta chain sequences. A later analysis assigned V and J genes by comparing TCR nucleotide sequences with IMGT/GENE-DB human TR gene sequences. In a later analysis, CDR3 sequences and most-parsimonious VDJ recombination scenarios were assigned using the TCRdist pipeline. In a later analysis, each TCR beta chain was defined by its CDR3 amino acid sequence together with its V-gene family, and reads without a unique V-gene family were excluded. In a later analysis, nearly 600 highly shared, low-generation-probability nucleotide sequences were removed to address suspected cross-contamination and a sequencing artifact. A later analysis calculated a clonal expansion index for each public chain from normalized within-repertoire ranks of inferred template counts. Generation probabilities in a later analysis came from a VDJ recombination model fitted to out-of-frame rearrangements, and those results were checked against IGoR. In a later analysis, hypergeometric tests were used to score TCR-TCR, TCR-HLA and TCR-CMV co-occurrence, with a repertoire-size bias correction applied to TCR pairs. A later analysis estimated false discovery rates by permuting HLA or CMV assignments 20 times. A later analysis grouped co-occurring TCRs with DBSCAN, adding TCRdist sequence similarity when clustering within HLA-allele-positive subsets. For co-occurrence clustering, repertoires with fewer than 30,000 or more than 120,000 public chains were excluded, along with five or six repertoires with anomalous nucleotide sharing. TCRdb took this table from immuneACCESS and kept in-frame rearrangements with V and J called. Such tables lack part of the clones; where checked against another copy, unresolved V genes explain under half of the gap, and the rest is unexplained. The V and J calls and clone size come from that table; D and trimming were worked out from the DNA. This sample's clone table shows about 160,000 clones. Of the sample, 1% to 1.5% falls within the top ten clones.

Points the paper makes about the study in general: In an earlier analysis of several hundred of the donors, most TCR beta V segments were observed in productive rearrangements about 87% or about 30% of the time, broadly matching IMGT annotations. The authors suggested that the approach could potentially be extended to other disease states and immunological phenotypes. Compared with equally common non-associated chains, HLA-associated TCR beta chains in a later analysis were more clonally expanded and had lower generation probabilities. Cytomegalovirus status was reported to be diagnosed by the classifier with high specificity and sensitivity in both the original and validation cohorts. Immune exposure information for the cohort was limited to CMV serostatus. In a later genetic analysis, fewer N-insertions in productive TCRs were reported among donors in an Asian-associated ancestry cluster than the approximately 670-donor mean. Correlated functional status among segregating V segments might reflect linkage disequilibrium, but an unknown experimental factor could not be ruled out. In vitro tests confirmed that three of the cytomegalovirus-associated TCR beta chains recognize cytomegalovirus antigens. A later analysis associated about 17,000 TCR beta sequences with specific HLA alleles at a false discovery rate of 0.05. The study listed 170 or so TCR beta chains as associated with cytomegalovirus. This cohort had only TCR beta chains sequenced, and the lack of alpha or paired-chain data limited which features could be detected. Strong co-occurrence of HLA alleles, especially DR and DQ, made assigning TCR associations to individual alleles difficult. A cluster of highly shared sequence variants was judged likely to be a technical artifact of the sequencing pipeline. Because the 87-base-pair reads could not distinguish some IMGT-functional V segments, including TRBV6-2 and TRBV6-3, those segments were excluded. Sequencing depth was assumed to be roughly uniform across donors in the presence/absence analyses, though that assumption may not hold. About 17 rarely observed V segments, including chromosome 9 orphons, were excluded from the earlier analysis of some 590 of the donors because counts were too low. According to a later analysis, parvovirus B19, influenza, CMV and Epstein-Barr virus appeared linked to several top co-occurrence clusters. Most TCR sequences were observed very rarely across donors, whereas some public TCRs were present in many individuals. A later genetic analysis associated a missense DCLRE1C variant with V-gene and J-gene trimming of TCR beta chains, and an independent cohort replicated the association. Most CMV-associated TCR beta chains appeared to be HLA-restricted in a later analysis, and the HLA associations seemed to be driven largely by CMV exposure. Because some donors lacked HLA typing at each locus, the association tests relied only on the typed subset. A further reported finding was that TCR beta sequences accurately predicted the HLA-A and HLA-B alleles for most subjects in the first cohort. According to a later analysis, TCR association rates differed among HLA loci, with DRB1 alleles showing the most associated TCRs and HLA-C alleles showing the fewest.

The cohort consisted of some 670 healthy bone marrow donors. Cohort members were all nominally healthy when sampled, although unrecorded immune exposures were likely present. The donor tested CMV seronegative and was one of the 352 seronegative cohort members. Every donor gave a peripheral blood sample, and the peripheral blood mononuclear cells from that sample were used for TCR beta sequencing. The Qiagen DNeasy Blood Extraction Kit was used to extract genomic DNA from the blood cell samples. Sequenced material: PBMCs. The rearrangement combines TRBV6-6 with TRBJ2-1; 8 bases in the junction line up with TRBD2. The origin of this receptor is a woman aged 60 to 75 in good health and CMV-seronegative. The DNA sequence is given as TGTGCCAGCAGTCAGCGAGCGGGAGAGGTTAGGAATGAGCAGTTCTTC. This encodes CASSQRAGEVRNEQFF.